Reported below is one T cell receptor (beta chain). Its antigen remains unidentified. The CDR3 is 15 amino acids. With V trimmed by 0 bases and J by 5 bases, 2 bases remained unmatched. Germline-derived CDR1 and CDR2 are SGDLS and YYNGEE. The data belong to a study of T cell repertoires in ileal Crohn's disease. Overall study: Postoperative therapy was given to about half: eleven to twelve thiopurines, some 18 anti-TNF agents.

Sequencing used immunoSEQ multiplex PCR; TCRdb keeps in-frame clones, though not all of them. The table lists roughly 13,000 clones, roughly 78% of them singletons. General study points: Mucosal expansions were suggested to be mainly CD8 T cells. Active smokers at surgery had more clonal expansions than non-smokers.

The sample was ileal tissue. The clonotype was recovered from an adult with Crohn's disease. The chain combines TRBV9 with TRBJ1-4, with 9 bases that match TRBD1. The DNA for the CDR3 is TGTGCCAGCAGCGTAGAAGGGACAGGGAATGAAAAACTGTTTTTT. Translated, it gives CASSVEGTGNEKLFF.